The entry that follows covers one T cell receptor (beta chain) sequence. The antigen it binds to is not known. Base qualities are not recorded, but no much larger clone differs from it by a single base. This entry is derived from a study of blood T cell repertoires in COVID-19 (dated by TCRdb to about 2020). Study-level background: Samples covering the acute and convalescent phases of COVID-19 were provided by collaborators in the United States, Italy and Spain. The prospective study material was composed of cDNA or gDNA derived from T cells, B-cell-depleted T cells, or PBMCs. Subjects who had been exposed to COVID-19, were actively infected with it, or had recovered from it provided the deeply sampled blood TCRbeta repertoires that made up the dataset. A freely available public database, intended as a resource for researchers studying the immune response to SARS-CoV-2, is where the repertoires were released. Samples were obtained from the ongoing ImmuneRACE study (first 160 participants) and from 1,254 subjects provided by 6 global collaborators. Nearly every sample came with metadata listing a de-identified subject ID, COVID-19 status, age in years and sex. Where HLA class I and class II types were available, the types were taken from metadata supplied by the sample provider, not from assay-based typing.

Whole blood was collected in K2EDTA tubes by collaborating institutions according to the institutions' own protocols. Collaborator samples were shipped for TCRbeta analysis as frozen whole blood, isolated PBMCs, or DNA extracted from either sample type. TCRbeta CDR3 regions were amplified from genomic DNA by means of the immunoSEQ Assay, a bias-controlled multiplex PCR. Per the authors' processing: The number of nucleated cells in each sample was estimated from the amplification of reference gene primers within the assay. To quantify the absolute abundance of each unique TCRbeta CDR3 rearrangement, sequence reads were collapsed and filtered. Productive Simpson clonality was computed per sample as the square root of Simpson's diversity index over productive rearrangements. TCRdb provides this immuneACCESS table in a form limited to in-frame rearrangements. Some clones are lacking; in checked studies, under half of them reflect an unresolved V gene, and why the rest are absent is not known. For V, J and clone size, that table is used; D and trimming come from the DNA. The sample has about 100,000 clones on record, approximately 93% of them singletons. The top ten hold roughly 1.9% of the sample.

V loses 4 bases, J loses 2 bases, and the germline ends lie 11 bases apart. The germline V gene encodes CDR1 SEHNR and CDR2 FQNEAQ (reference sequence). The CDR3 goes from the cysteine to the phenylalanine over 14 residues. Of the read, only the CDR3 DNA is kept; its 42 bases are in frame from base 1. General study outcomes and caveats: The quantity of clinical and demographic metadata differed by source and by participant and was supplied without curation.

The sequence links TRBV7-9 to TRBJ1-2; too little of a D gene remains to name it. This receptor was obtained from a man between 50 and 59 years old with active COVID-19. The source material was peripheral blood. The CDR3 reads as follows: CASSSTITNYGYTF. The nucleotides are TGTGCCAGCAGCTCCACTATAACCAACTATGGCTACACCTTC.